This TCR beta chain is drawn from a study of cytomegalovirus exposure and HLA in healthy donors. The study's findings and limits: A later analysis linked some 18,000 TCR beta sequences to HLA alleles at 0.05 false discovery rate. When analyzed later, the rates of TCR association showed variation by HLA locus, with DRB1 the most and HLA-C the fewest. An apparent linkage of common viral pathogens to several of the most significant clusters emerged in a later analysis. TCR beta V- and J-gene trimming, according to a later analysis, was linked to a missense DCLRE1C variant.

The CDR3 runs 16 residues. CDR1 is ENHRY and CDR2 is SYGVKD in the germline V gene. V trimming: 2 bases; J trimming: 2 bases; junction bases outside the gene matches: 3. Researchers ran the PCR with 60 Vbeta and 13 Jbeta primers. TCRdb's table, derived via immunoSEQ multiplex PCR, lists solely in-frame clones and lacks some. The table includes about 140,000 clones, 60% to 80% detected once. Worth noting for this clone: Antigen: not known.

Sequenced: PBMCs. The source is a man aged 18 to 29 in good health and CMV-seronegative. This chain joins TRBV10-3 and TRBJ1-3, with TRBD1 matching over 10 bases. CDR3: CAISEKDRGTGNTIYF. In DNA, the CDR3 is TGTGCCATCAGTGAGAAGGACAGGGGGACTGGAAACACCATATATTTT.